The rows below give T cell receptor beta chains drawn from one sample of a study of graft-versus-host responses after intestinal transplantation. Their specific antigens are unknown. Some clones are missing from TCRdb's copy, which holds only in-frame ones; the method was immunoSEQ multiplex PCR. In the table there are over 75,000 clones, 85% to 95% of which are singletons. The material sequenced was unstimulated CD8+ T cells sorted from spleen or lymph node cells, taken before transplant. The receptors derive from a human donor who was the organ donor for an intestinal transplant. The CDR3 runs from the conserved cysteine through the conserved F or W. Each record gives: J gene, D gene, V gene, clone size, CDR3 protein, CDR3 DNA. D genes are given only for firm matches. Clone size is stated in some rows and not others, as once, few, many or a class when expanded.

j_gene: TRBJ2-1; d_gene: .; v_gene: TRBV7-2; abundance: .; CDR3aa: CASSLIPGSNEQFF; CDR3nt: TGTGCCAGCAGCTTAATCCCCGGGAGCAATGAGCAGTTCTTC
j_gene: TRBJ2-7; d_gene: .; v_gene: TRBV4-1; abundance: .; CDR3aa: CASSLTQGLNYEQYF; CDR3nt: TGCGCCAGCAGCCTAACACAGGGTTTGAACTACGAGCAGTACTTC
j_gene: TRBJ2-1; d_gene: .; v_gene: TRBV19; abundance: .; CDR3aa: CASTGSYNEQFF; CDR3nt: TGTGCCAGTACTGGCAGCTACAATGAGCAGTTCTTC
j_gene: TRBJ1-1; d_gene: .; v_gene: TRBV25-1; abundance: .; CDR3aa: CASSDGGLHGTEAFF; CDR3nt: TGTGCCAGCAGTGATGGGGGCCTCCACGGCACTGAAGCTTTCTTT
j_gene: TRBJ1-1; d_gene: .; v_gene: TRBV7-9; abundance: .; CDR3aa: CASSIGTEAFF; CDR3nt: TGTGCCAGTAGTATCGGGACTGAAGCTTTCTTT
j_gene: TRBJ1-2; d_gene: TRBD1; v_gene: TRBV13; abundance: once; CDR3aa: CASSQATGGGGIIDGYTF; CDR3nt: TGTGCCAGCAGCCAGGCAACAGGGGGCGGAGGTATTATAGATGGCTACACCTTC
j_gene: TRBJ2-7; d_gene: .; v_gene: TRBV28; abundance: .; CDR3aa: CASSPLYEQYF; CDR3nt: TGTGCCAGCAGCCCCTTGTACGAGCAGTACTTC
j_gene: TRBJ1-3; d_gene: .; v_gene: TRBV6-1; abundance: .; CDR3aa: CASSESQTSGNTIYF; CDR3nt: TGTGCCAGCAGTGAATCACAGACCTCTGGAAACACCATATATTTT
j_gene: TRBJ1-1; d_gene: .; v_gene: TRBV13; abundance: .; CDR3aa: CASSLGDRKEAFF; CDR3nt: TGTGCCAGCAGCTTAGGAGATCGCAAAGAGGCTTTCTTT
j_gene: TRBJ2-3; d_gene: .; v_gene: TRBV6-5; abundance: .; CDR3aa: CASSFGLTGPDTQYF; CDR3nt: TGTGCCAGCAGCTTCGGACTAACGGGGCCAGATACGCAGTATTTT
j_gene: TRBJ1-2; d_gene: .; v_gene: TRBV28; abundance: .; CDR3aa: CASGTEFLTRCF; CDR3nt: TGTGCCAGCGGAACAGAGTTCCTTACTCGTTGCTTC
j_gene: TRBJ2-1; d_gene: .; v_gene: TRBV2; abundance: .; CDR3aa: CASGERFFSSYNEQFF; CDR3nt: TGTGCCAGCGGGGAGCGGTTCTTTTCCTCCTACAATGAGCAGTTCTTC
j_gene: TRBJ1-1; d_gene: .; v_gene: TRBV15; abundance: .; CDR3aa: CATSRDRVTEAFF; CDR3nt: TGTGCCACCAGCAGAGATCGGGTCACTGAAGCTTTCTTT
j_gene: TRBJ2-7; d_gene: TRBD2; v_gene: TRBV5-5; abundance: .; CDR3aa: CASSFPSGSSYEQYF; CDR3nt: TGTGCCAGCAGCTTCCCTAGCGGGAGCTCCTACGAGCAGTACTTC
j_gene: TRBJ2-7; d_gene: TRBD1; v_gene: TRBV7-9; abundance: .; CDR3aa: CASRQGQSYEQYF; CDR3nt: TGTGCCAGCCGGCAGGGACAGTCCTACGAGCAGTACTTC
j_gene: TRBJ2-3; d_gene: .; v_gene: TRBV2; abundance: .; CDR3aa: CAILLTDTQYF; CDR3nt: TGTGCCATACTATTAACTGATACGCAGTATTTT
j_gene: TRBJ1-6; d_gene: .; v_gene: TRBV11-2; abundance: .; CDR3aa: CASSLGAGVGSPPHF; CDR3nt: TGTGCCAGCAGCTTAGGAGCCGGAGTAGGTTCACCCCCCCACTTT
j_gene: TRBJ2-2; d_gene: .; v_gene: TRBV27; abundance: .; CDR3aa: CASSFFPDGELFF; CDR3nt: TGTGCCAGCAGTTTTTTCCCAGACGGGGAGCTGTTTTTT
j_gene: TRBJ2-1; d_gene: TRBD2; v_gene: TRBV10-3; abundance: .; CDR3aa: CAISETLAGAGNEQFF; CDR3nt: TGTGCCATCAGTGAGACCCTAGCGGGAGCTGGGAATGAGCAGTTCTTC
j_gene: TRBJ2-1; d_gene: .; v_gene: TRBV9; abundance: .; CDR3aa: CASSVNGETDEQFF; CDR3nt: TGTGCCAGCAGCGTAAATGGAGAGACGGATGAGCAGTTCTTC
j_gene: TRBJ1-6; d_gene: .; v_gene: TRBV4-1; abundance: once; CDR3aa: CASSQVAFGGPPLHF; CDR3nt: TGCGCCAGCAGCCAGGTTGCATTTGGCGGCCCACCCCTCCACTTT
j_gene: TRBJ2-5; d_gene: .; v_gene: TRBV5-1; abundance: .; CDR3aa: CATQGGIGGGKETQYF; CDR3nt: TGCGCCACCCAGGGCGGGATAGGGGGGGGGAAAGAGACCCAGTACTTC
j_gene: TRBJ1-2; d_gene: TRBD1; v_gene: TRBV30; abundance: once; CDR3aa: CAWSVGQGTGYTF; CDR3nt: TGTGCCTGGAGTGTCGGACAGGGTACCGGCTACACCTTC
j_gene: TRBJ1-6; d_gene: TRBD1; v_gene: TRBV5-6; abundance: few; CDR3aa: CASSLGQAAFSPLHF; CDR3nt: TGTGCCAGCAGCCTTGGACAGGCCGCTTTTTCACCCCTCCACTTT
j_gene: TRBJ1-3; d_gene: .; v_gene: TRBV11-3; abundance: .; CDR3aa: CASSVPGNTIYF; CDR3nt: TGTGCCAGCAGCGTTCCGGGGAACACCATATATTTT
j_gene: TRBJ1-1; d_gene: .; v_gene: TRBV30; abundance: .; CDR3aa: CAWSPGQMGTEAFF; CDR3nt: TGTGCCTGGAGTCCTGGACAGATGGGCACTGAAGCTTTCTTT
j_gene: TRBJ2-1; d_gene: TRBD1; v_gene: TRBV4-1; abundance: .; CDR3aa: CASSQASGTGGSNEQFF; CDR3nt: TGCGCCAGCAGCCAAGCCTCCGGGACAGGGGGAAGCAATGAGCAGTTCTTC
j_gene: TRBJ2-7; d_gene: .; v_gene: TRBV19; abundance: .; CDR3aa: CASSIALASDYEQYF; CDR3nt: TGTGCCAGTAGTATAGCTCTAGCTTCAGACTACGAGCAGTACTTC
j_gene: TRBJ1-1; d_gene: .; v_gene: TRBV6-1; abundance: .; CDR3aa: CAGGGFGSGTEAFF; CDR3nt: TGTGCCGGCGGGGGGTTCGGGTCGGGCACTGAAGCTTTCTTT
j_gene: TRBJ1-1; d_gene: .; v_gene: TRBV5-6; abundance: .; CDR3aa: CASSWGTEVFF; CDR3nt: TGTGCCAGCAGTTGGGGGACTGAAGTTTTCTTT
j_gene: TRBJ1-2; d_gene: .; v_gene: TRBV30; abundance: .; CDR3aa: CAWSVGGPRGGYTF; CDR3nt: TGTGCCTGGAGTGTAGGGGGTCCCAGGGGTGGCTACACCTTC
j_gene: TRBJ2-7; d_gene: .; v_gene: TRBV5-5; abundance: .; CDR3aa: CASSLGPTYEQYF; CDR3nt: TGTGCCAGCAGCTTGGGGCCGACCTACGAGCAGTACTTC
j_gene: TRBJ1-2; d_gene: .; v_gene: TRBV10-2; abundance: .; CDR3aa: CATGEGNYGYTF; CDR3nt: TGCGCCACCGGGGAAGGGAACTATGGCTACACCTTC
j_gene: TRBJ1-2; d_gene: TRBD1; v_gene: TRBV28; abundance: .; CDR3aa: CASSLSQWTGVAYGYTF; CDR3nt: TGTGCCAGCAGTTTATCCCAATGGACAGGGGTCGCCTATGGCTACACCTTC
j_gene: TRBJ1-2; d_gene: .; v_gene: TRBV13; abundance: .; CDR3aa: CASSLGLTGGYGYTF; CDR3nt: TGTGCCAGCAGCTTGGGATTAACGGGGGGCTATGGCTACACCTTC
j_gene: TRBJ2-1; d_gene: .; v_gene: TRBV7-3; abundance: .; CDR3aa: CASSSAGWPGEQFF; CDR3nt: TGTGCCAGCAGCTCCGCGGGGTGGCCCGGTGAGCAGTTCTTC